The entry below gives a single TCR beta chain sequence along with its context. This sample was included in a study of cytomegalovirus exposure and HLA in healthy donors. The PCR ran on 60 Vbeta and 13 Jbeta primers. Profiled with immunoSEQ multiplex PCR; TCRdb holds only in-frame clones, not every one. The sample lists 200,000 to 250,000 clones, 76% seen once, with roughly 0.6% in the top ten. The germline V gene encodes CDR1 KGHSH and CDR2 LQKENI. The germline V and J ends were trimmed by 3 bases and 1 base, with 15 bases remaining between them. The CDR3 runs to 16 residues. This rearrangement joins TRBV18 to TRBJ1-1; D might be TRBD1 (6 bases). The receptor was derived from a young man in good health and CMV-seronegative. Material: PBMCs. The CDR3 DNA is TGTGCCAGCTCACCCATCGGGGGGGCTGCGAACACTGAAGCTTTCTTT. This gives the protein CASSPIGGAANTEAFF.